This T cell receptor beta chain was identified during a study of cytomegalovirus exposure and HLA in healthy donors. Study-level points and caveats: CMV serostatus was the only immune exposure information that was available.

Sampled while nominally healthy, donors likely had unrecorded immune exposures. As to this clone: The target antigen is unknown.

The PCR had 60 Vbeta and 13 Jbeta primers. Repertoires were generated with immunoSEQ multiplex PCR, while TCRdb's copy carries only in-frame clones and drops some. The repertoire holds roughly 160,000 clones, with about 80% as singletons. The material sequenced was PBMCs. The receptor was derived from a woman aged 50 to 65 in good health and CMV-seronegative.

CDR3 DNA: TGTGCCACCAGCAGACTCCCTAGCGGGAACTCCTACGAGCAGTACTTC. Its translation is CATSRLPSGNSYEQYF. The chain employs TRBV15 and TRBJ2-7, with TRBD2 matching 9 bases. Germline CDR1 reads LNHNV; CDR2 reads YYDKDF (reference sequence). The CDR3 sequence is 16 residues long. The ends lost 2 bases at V and 0 bases at J; junction bases unmatched: 5.